This T cell receptor beta chain derives from a study of blood T cell repertoires in COVID-19. Study in general: T cells, B-cell-depleted T cells, or PBMCs supplied cDNA or gDNA.

The CDR3 spans 12 residues. From germline, CDR1 is GTSNPN and CDR2 SVGIG (reference sequence). Trimming removed 2 bases from V and 0 bases from J, with 3 bases in between. Participants spanned ages about 18 to 100 years and resided in 20 to 25 US areas. Each participant's cohort was designated according to participant-reported clinical history. Authors' processing steps: Counts of nucleated cells, estimated from reference gene primer amplification, were obtained. Profiled with immunoSEQ multiplex PCR; TCRdb holds only in-frame clones, not every one. The V and J calls and clone size were taken over from that table, and D and trimming were inferred from the DNA. The sample has about 140,000 clones, roughly 86% seen once.

Source material: PBMCs or T cells enriched from blood (not recorded which). The chain is built from TRBV30 and TRBJ2-3; D remains unclear. The receptor comes from a woman aged 45 to 65 with acute COVID-19. This chain's CDR3 is CAWSLSTDTQYF. The DNA for the CDR3 is TGTGCCTGGAGTTTAAGCACAGATACGCAGTATTTT.